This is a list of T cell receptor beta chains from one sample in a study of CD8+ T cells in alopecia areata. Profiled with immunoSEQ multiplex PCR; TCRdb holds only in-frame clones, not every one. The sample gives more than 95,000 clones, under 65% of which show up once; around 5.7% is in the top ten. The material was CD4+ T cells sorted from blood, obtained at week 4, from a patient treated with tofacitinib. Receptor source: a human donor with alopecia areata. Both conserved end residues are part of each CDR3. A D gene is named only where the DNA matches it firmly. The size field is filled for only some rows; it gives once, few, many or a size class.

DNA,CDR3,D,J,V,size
TGTGCCAGCAGCTTAGTTGGGGGGTCCAGCACAGATACGCAGTATTTT,CASSLVGGSSTDTQYF,-,TRBJ2-3,TRBV7-6,once
TGCGCCAGCAGCGTCTCAGGGGAAGGCTACGAGCAGTACTTC,CASSVSGEGYEQYF,-,TRBJ2-7,TRBV5-1,-
TGTGCCAGCAGTTTCGGGAGGGCAGGCGGCAACACCGGGGAGCTGTTTTTT,CASSFGRAGGNTGELFF,TRBD2,TRBJ2-2,TRBV28,few
TGCGCCAGCAGCCCCAACTTCCCCGGGGAGGGACGTAACTATGGCTACACCTTC,CASSPNFPGEGRNYGYTF,-,TRBJ1-2,TRBV5-1,-
TGTGCCAGCAGTTACCTCAGTAACACTGAAGCTTTCTTT,CASSYLSNTEAFF,-,TRBJ1-1,TRBV6-5,-
TGTTCCACCGGACTAGCCAACACCGGGGAGCTGTTTTTT,CSTGLANTGELFF,TRBD2,TRBJ2-2,TRBV10-3,-
TGTGCCAGCGCAGCGGGAGAAGGCTACGAGCAGTACTTC,CASAAGEGYEQYF,TRBD2,TRBJ2-7,TRBV2,-
TGCGCCAGCAGCCTAGCGGGGGGGCCAGATACGCAGTATTTT,CASSLAGGPDTQYF,TRBD2,TRBJ2-3,TRBV4-1,-
TGCGCCAGCAGCTTGGTCGGGTTCGGGGAGCTGTTTTTT,CASSLVGFGELFF,-,TRBJ2-2,TRBV5-1,-
TGTGCCAGCAGCCAAAGGACAGGGAACGAGCAGTACTTC,CASSQRTGNEQYF,TRBD1,TRBJ2-7,TRBV4-2,-
TGCGCCAGCAGCCAAGATCCATCTAGCGGGTACAATGAGCAGTTCTTC,CASSQDPSSGYNEQFF,TRBD2,TRBJ2-1,TRBV4-3,-
TGCGCCAGCAGCTTGGAAGGAGATGGCTACACCTTC,CASSLEGDGYTF,-,TRBJ1-2,TRBV5-1,few
TGTGCCACGTCGGGGGGCTATCACAATGAGCAGTTCTTC,CATSGGYHNEQFF,-,TRBJ2-1,TRBV2,-
TGTGCCAGCAGCATCCAGTCCGGGACATACAATAACGAGCAGTACTTC,CASSIQSGTYNNEQYF,-,TRBJ2-7,TRBV7-2,-
TGTGCCAGCAGTGAATCACGGGACACCGGGGAGCTGTTTTTT,CASSESRDTGELFF,-,TRBJ2-2,TRBV25-1,few
TGCAGCGTGGTGTCCTCAGGGCTATACAATGAGCAGTTCTTC,CSVVSSGLYNEQFF,-,TRBJ2-1,TRBV29-1,few
TGTGCCAGCAGCTTAGTCCTGGGGGCTAGTATAGGAAACACCATATATTTT,CASSLVLGASIGNTIYF,-,TRBJ1-3,TRBV7-2,few
TGTGCCAGCAGTAATCCGTCGGGGCAGGGCAACACCGGGGAGCTGTTTTTT,CASSNPSGQGNTGELFF,-,TRBJ2-2,TRBV2,-
TGTGCCTACACACTTCAGGCCGAAGCTTTCTTT,CAYTLQAEAFF,-,TRBJ1-1,TRBV30,-
TGTGCCAGCAGTATTTTCGGGGGACCCAGCGCTGAAGCTTTCTTT,CASSIFGGPSAEAFF,-,TRBJ1-1,TRBV2,few
TGTGCCAGCAGTAGAAACACTGAAGCTTTCTTT,CASSRNTEAFF,-,TRBJ1-1,TRBV6-5,few
TGTGCCAGCAGCCCAACGACAGATACGCAGTATTTT,CASSPTTDTQYF,-,TRBJ2-3,TRBV6-6,many
TGTGCCAGCAGCCTGGTCGGTGAGCAGTTCTTC,CASSLVGEQFF,-,TRBJ2-1,TRBV5-6,few
TGTGCCAGCAGCCACGACCTTACCTACAATGAGCAGTTCTTC,CASSHDLTYNEQFF,-,TRBJ2-1,TRBV4-2,-
TGCAGCGTCGCGGACAGGGGATATGGCTACACCTTC,CSVADRGYGYTF,TRBD1,TRBJ1-2,TRBV29-1,-
TGTGCCTGGAGTGTGGACAGCAACTATGGCTACACCTTC,CAWSVDSNYGYTF,-,TRBJ1-2,TRBV30,-
TGTGCCAGCTCACCACTCAGGGACGATGGCTACACCTTC,CASSPLRDDGYTF,-,TRBJ1-2,TRBV18,-
TGTGCCATCAGTGCTCTAGTAAGCACAGATACGCAGTATTTT,CAISALVSTDTQYF,-,TRBJ2-3,TRBV10-3,-
TGCGCCAGCAGCCAAGAAGGAGGCAGCGGGAGTGGTTATGAGCAGTTCTTC,CASSQEGGSGSGYEQFF,TRBD2,TRBJ2-1,TRBV4-1,-
TGCGCCAGCAGTCCAACCCATACCCGGGATACGCAGTATTTT,CASSPTHTRDTQYF,-,TRBJ2-3,TRBV23-1,-
TGTGCCAGCAGCTGGACCGGGACTAGGGGGGAAGAGACCCAGTACTTC,CASSWTGTRGEETQYF,TRBD2,TRBJ2-5,TRBV7-2,few
TGTGCCACGGGGGGGAGGGTCACCGGGGAGCTGTTTTTT,CATGGRVTGELFF,TRBD2,TRBJ2-2,TRBV10-3,-
TGCAGCGTTGAAGAGACAGGCACAGATACGCAGTATTTT,CSVEETGTDTQYF,-,TRBJ2-3,TRBV29-1,-
TGCAGCGTTGAAGACGGGAGGGCGGCAAACATTCAGTACTTC,CSVEDGRAANIQYF,TRBD2,TRBJ2-4,TRBV29-1,few
TGCAGCGTCAAGCGGGGGGGCCCGGGAACGCAGTATTTT,CSVKRGGPGTQYF,TRBD2,TRBJ2-3,TRBV29-1,-
TGTGCCAGCAGTGATACGGGGGTCAAAGAGACCCAGTACTTC,CASSDTGVKETQYF,-,TRBJ2-5,TRBV25-1,once
TGTGCCTGGACTTCTTCAAGGTCGGACAGGGGCTATTTTAAGAGCTACACCTTC,CAWTSSRSDRGYFKSYTF,TRBD1,TRBJ1-2,TRBV30,-
TGCAGCGCCCTCCCGGGACAGGGTTCCTACGAGCAGTACTTC,CSALPGQGSYEQYF,TRBD1,TRBJ2-7,TRBV29-1,-
TGCAGCGCTGGGGGGAGAGGGGCGGACACCGGGGAGCTGTTTTTT,CSAGGRGADTGELFF,-,TRBJ2-2,TRBV29-1,-
TGTGCCACCATCAGGCAGGGTTATAACTATGGCTACACCTTC,CATIRQGYNYGYTF,-,TRBJ1-2,TRBV28,-
TGCGCCAGCAGCTTATCCGGGACAGGGGAAGGTGATGTCTTC,CASSLSGTGEGDVF,TRBD1,TRBJ2-7,TRBV5-1,-